Shown below are 32 T cell receptor beta chains from a single sample sequenced in a study of blood T cell repertoires in COVID-19. Measured with immunoSEQ multiplex PCR; TCRdb has only the in-frame clones, and not every one. The profile shows about 180,000 clones, about 81% of them singletons. Specimen: peripheral blood. The source is an elderly woman with COVID-19, enrolled during active disease.

This clone was detected only a few times. The chain is built from TRBV5-1 and TRBJ2-1; TRBD2 aligns across 7 bases. Trimming cost V 4 bases and J 5 bases; bases outside gene matches: 6. CDR3 length: 14 residues. The germline V gene encodes CDR1 SGHRS and CDR2 YFSETQ. The CDR3 here is CASSLQRENNEQFF. In DNA, the CDR3 is TGCGCCAGCAGCCTACAGCGGGAAAACAATGAGCAGTTCTTC.

This chain uses TRBV5-1 with TRBJ2-3; D may be TRBD1 (6 bases). Germline V CDR1 and CDR2: SGHRS, YFSETQ. The CDR3 covers 14 residues. V gave up 4 bases and J gave up 2 bases, with 11 bases separating them. CDR3 amino acids: CASSKGQFTDTQYF. CDR3 bases: TGCGCCAGCAGCAAAGGACAGTTCACAGATACGCAGTATTTT. Filled out from reference TRBV5-1 and TRBJ2-3, the complete variable domain reads KAGVTQTPRYLIKTRGQQVTLSCSPISGHRSVSWYQQTPGQGLQFLFEYFSETQRNKGNFPGRFSGRQFSNSRSEMNVSTLELGDSALYLCASSKGQFTDTQYFGPGTRLTVL.

The V call is TRBV5-1, the J call TRBJ2-2; 12 nucleotides line up with TRBD1. The V segment lost 4 bases and the J segment 0 bases; nucleotides outside the gene matches: 7. The CDR3 is made up of 18 amino acids. Germline CDR1 is SGHRS and CDR2 is YFSETQ. The DNA for the CDR3 is TGCGCCAGCAGCGAGGGGACAGGGGGCCCGACGAACACCGGGGAGCTGTTTTTT. It codes for CASSEGTGGPTNTGELFF.

The J gene is TRBJ2-3, the V gene TRBV6-1; tentatively, D is TRBD1 (6 bases). From germline, CDR1 is MNHNS and CDR2 SASEGT. V lost 5 bases and J lost 0, with 12 bases in between. CDR3 length: 15 residues. The DNA of the CDR3 is TGTGCCAGCAGTCTATACAGGGATAGCACAGATACGCAGTATTTT. Translating gives CASSLYRDSTDTQYF.

V usage is TRBV2 and J usage is TRBJ2-7; 10 bases map to TRBD1. Per germline, CDR1 SNHLY and CDR2 FYNNEI. CDR3 length: 13 residues. V shed 11 bases and J 6 bases; nucleotides not matched to a gene: 10. The CDR3 DNA reads as TGTGCCTCTACACGACAGGGGGCTGGCGAGCAGTACTTC. It translates to CASTRQGAGEQYF.

The rearrangement links TRBV19 to TRBJ1-5; no clear D. V was pared by 6 bases and J by 6 bases, with 12 bases between. Germline V gene data show CDR1 as LNHDA and CDR2 as SQIVND (reference sequence). The CDR3 is made up of 13 amino acids. CDR3: CASRGRWAQPQHF. The CDR3 DNA is TGTGCCAGTAGGGGCCGGTGGGCTCAGCCCCAGCATTTT.

This chain links TRBV4-1 with TRBJ2-5, with 12 positions matching TRBD2. Germline trimming cut 0 bases from V and 2 bases from J; bases unmatched to any gene: 10. Germline CDR1 and CDR2: MGHRA and YSYEKL. The CDR3 runs to 19 residues. As DNA, the CDR3 is TGCGCCAGCAGCCAAGATCCGCGGCTAGCGGGGGGGCAACAAGAGACCCAGTACTTC. Protein sequence: CASSQDPRLAGGQQETQYF.

This sequence joins TRBV4-1 and TRBJ1-3; D is perhaps TRBD1 (5 bases). The germline gives CDR1 MGHRA, CDR2 YSYEKL. The CDR3 is made up of 15 amino acids. V was clipped by 4 bases and J by 0 bases, with 10 bases between them. In DNA, the CDR3 is TGCGCCAGCAGCCCACCAGGGTTCTCTGGAAACACCATATATTTT. It encodes CASSPPGFSGNTIYF.

This clone turned up a few times. The chain links TRBV2 to TRBJ1-2; 9 bases fit TRBD1. Trimming at V came to 2 bases and at J to 8 bases, leaving 9 bases not matched to a gene. The CDR3 length is 15 residues. Germline loops: CDR1 SNHLY, CDR2 FYNNEI. CDR3: CASSESRYRGHGYTF. Here the CDR3 DNA reads TGTGCCAGCAGTGAAAGTCGGTACAGGGGGCACGGCTACACCTTC.

This clone was seen a handful of times. The chain uses TRBV5-6 and TRBJ2-3; 10 positions match TRBD2. The CDR3 contains 16 residues. J was trimmed by 2 bases and V by 1 base; bases with no gene match: 4. Germline values: CDR1 SGHDT, CDR2 YYEEEE. The CDR3 region is CASSLRLAGVTDTQYF. CDR3 DNA sequence: TGTGCCAGCAGCTTGCGTCTAGCGGGAGTCACAGATACGCAGTATTTT.

V usage is TRBV28 and J usage is TRBJ2-7; 11 bases are a match to TRBD2. V shed 5 bases, J shed 3 bases, and the junction held 12 bases outside the gene matches. Germline CDR1 and CDR2: MDHEN and SYDVKM. The CDR3 contains 17 residues. In nucleotides, the CDR3 is TGTGCCAGCAGTGGGTCGACGGGACTAGCGGATGACTACGAGCAGTACTTC. The encoded protein is CASSGSTGLADDYEQYF.

This rearrangement joins TRBV6-5 to TRBJ1-2, with 10 nucleotides matching TRBD1. This CDR3 is built from 12 residues. The germline V gene encodes CDR1 MNHEY and CDR2 SVGAGI. Losses at the gene ends were 8 bases for V and 8 bases for J; bases not matched to a gene: 5. CDR3 sequence reads: CASWTGGEGYTF. The CDR3 nucleotides read TGTGCCAGCTGGACAGGGGGAGAGGGCTACACCTTC.

V gene TRBV24-1 combines with J gene TRBJ2-2, with D perhaps TRBD1 (5 bases). From germline, CDR1 is KGHDR and CDR2 SFDVKD. The V and J ends lost 4 bases and 6 bases respectively, with 11 bases between them. The CDR3 loop spans 14 amino acids. CDR3 DNA: TGTGCCACCAGTGACTTCGGACATCCCGGGGAGCTGTTTTTT. Translation gives CATSDFGHPGELFF.

The V gene is TRBV6-2 or TRBV6-3, the J gene TRBJ2-1; TRBD2 aligns across 8 bases. Germline V gene lookup returns CDR1 MNHEY and CDR2 SVGEGT. The CDR3 runs 15 residues. V shed 4 bases and J 7 bases; nucleotides not matched to a gene: 9. CDR3 region: CASSSPGLVKNEQFF. CDR3 DNA: TGTGCCAGCAGTTCCCCGGGACTAGTCAAAAATGAGCAGTTCTTC.

This clone was observed a handful of times. The chain has TRBV6-6 and TRBJ1-1, with 7 bases lining up with TRBD1. V gave up 5 bases and J gave up 3 bases; unmatched junction bases: 12. Germline CDR1 reads MNHNY; CDR2 reads SVGAGI (reference sequence). The CDR3 has 16 residues. Here the CDR3 DNA reads TGTGCCAGCAGTCCACCCTTAGGGGGCCTAGACACTGAAGCTTTCTTT. This codes for CASSPPLGGLDTEAFF.

This chain joins TRBV18 and TRBJ1-1, with TRBD1 matching 8 bases. CDR3 length: 16 residues. CDR1 and CDR2 (germline): KGHSH, LQKENI. V was clipped by 2 bases and J by 5 bases; unmatched bases: 10. The CDR3 region is CASSPDRGGYSTEAFF. The CDR3 nucleotides are TGTGCCAGCTCACCAGACAGGGGTGGGTATAGTACTGAAGCTTTCTTT.

The J gene is TRBJ1-2, the V gene TRBV5-1, with 8 nucleotides matching TRBD1. Germline CDR1 is SGHRS and CDR2 is YFSETQ. The CDR3 length is 14 residues. The J segment lost 3 bases and the V segment lost 5 bases, leaving 6 bases of the junction unmatched. CDR3 DNA: TGCGCCAGCAGGAAACAACAGGGGGACTATGGCTACACCTTC. Translated, it gives CASRKQQGDYGYTF. The full variable domain, rest sourced from reference TRBV5-1 and TRBJ1-2, is KAGVTQTPRYLIKTRGQQVTLSCSPISGHRSVSWYQQTPGQGLQFLFEYFSETQRNKGNFPGRFSGRQFSNSRSEMNVSTLELGDSALYLCASRKQQGDYGYTFGSGTRLTVV.

This clone was recorded a few times. The CDR3, as DNA: TGTGCCAGCAGTTTAGTGGGACTAGCTAGCGAGCAGTACTTC. Protein sequence: CASSLVGLASEQYF. The chain uses TRBV27 and TRBJ2-7; TRBD2 matches 9 bases. Per the germline V gene, CDR1 is MNHEY and CDR2 is SMNVEV (reference sequence). The CDR3 consists of 14 residues. The junction had 5 bases not matched to a gene; V was cut back by 2 bases and J by 6 bases.

This chain joins TRBV5-1 and TRBJ1-1, with D tentatively TRBD1 (5 bases). The length of the CDR3 is 15 residues. Trimming pared 0 bases from V and 0 bases from J, leaving 9 bases between. Germline V gene sequence: CDR1 SGHRS, CDR2 YFSETQ. The CDR3 nucleotides are TGCGCCAGCAGCTTGGACGGGGGACTGAACACTGAAGCTTTCTTT. Translated, it gives CASSLDGGLNTEAFF. The full variable domain, rest sourced from reference TRBV5-1 and TRBJ1-1, is KAGVTQTPRYLIKTRGQQVTLSCSPISGHRSVSWYQQTPGQGLQFLFEYFSETQRNKGNFPGRFSGRQFSNSRSEMNVSTLELGDSALYLCASSLDGGLNTEAFFGQGTRLTVV.

The chain is built from TRBV2 and TRBJ2-7, with 8 bases that match TRBD1. The ends lost 5 bases at V and 9 bases at J; junction bases unmatched: 9. Per the germline V gene, CDR1 is SNHLY and CDR2 is FYNNEI. The CDR3 sequence is 13 residues long. In DNA, the CDR3 is TGTGCCAGCAGTTCTACCAGGGGGCTCGGGCAGTACTTC. As protein: CASSSTRGLGQYF. Full variable domain (outside the CDR3, taken from reference TRBV2 and TRBJ2-7): EPEVTQTPSHQVTQMGQEVILRCVPISNHLYFYWYRQILGQKVEFLVSFYNNEISEKSEIFDDQFSVERPDGSNFTLKIRSTKLEDSAMYFCASSSTRGLGQYFGPGTRLTVT.

This chain links TRBV19 with TRBJ2-5; D ambiguous. Trimming stripped 5 bases from V and 2 bases from J, with 21 bases between. This CDR3 has 17 amino acids. The germline CDR1 and CDR2 sequences are LNHDA and SQIVND (reference sequence). The CDR3, as DNA: TGTGCCAGTAGTCTCCGACTCGACGAGGCCTCACAAGAGACCCAGTACTTC. Amino acid sequence: CASSLRLDEASQETQYF.

Many counts were recorded for this clone. The V call is TRBV28, the J call TRBJ2-2; TRBD2 matches 9 bases. Looked up from germline, CDR1 is MDHEN and CDR2 is SYDVKM. The CDR3 has 16 amino acids. V lost 2 bases to trimming and J lost 4 bases; unmatched junction nucleotides: 5. The CDR3 DNA reads as TGTGCCAGCAGTTTAGCGGGAGGGCCGGTCACCGGGGAGCTGTTTTTT. This codes for CASSLAGGPVTGELFF. Filled out from reference TRBV28 and TRBJ2-2, the complete variable domain reads DVKVTQSSRYLVKRTGEKVFLECVQDMDHENMFWYRQDPGLGLRLIYFSYDVKMKEKGDIPEGYSVSREKKERFSLILESASTNQTSMYLCASSLAGGPVTGELFFGEGSRLTVL.

With regard to this clone: The junction shows a germline mismatch at one end, possibly a read error. The chain combines TRBV6-2 or TRBV6-3 with TRBJ2-7, with TRBD1 identical over 11 bases. Germline V CDR1 and CDR2: MNHEY, SVGEGT. The CDR3 is made up of 13 amino acids. CDR3 nucleotides: TGTGCCAGCAGTCCGGTCCGGGACAGGGGGTTCCACTTC. It encodes CASSPVRDRGFHF.

J is TRBJ2-7 and V is TRBV4-2; 9 bases agree with TRBD2. The length of the CDR3 is 17 residues. Germline values: CDR1 LGHNA, CDR2 YNFKEQ. The junction had 10 bases not matched to a gene; V was cut back by 0 bases and J by 4 bases. The chain's CDR3 is CASSQELAGFAGYEQYF. In DNA form, the CDR3 reads TGTGCCAGCAGCCAAGAACTAGCGGGCTTCGCCGGATACGAGCAGTACTTC.

Here the CDR3 reads CAWSRGRDEQFF. CDR3 DNA sequence: TGTGCCTGGAGTAGGGGGCGGGATGAGCAGTTCTTC. V and J are TRBV30 and TRBJ2-1; TRBD1 matches at 7 bases. Germline V gives CDR1 GTSNPN, CDR2 SVGIG (reference sequence). This CDR3 spans 12 amino acids. V trimming: 2 bases; J trimming: 8 bases; junction bases outside the gene matches: 3.

V gene TRBV10-3 combines with J gene TRBJ2-5; D might be TRBD1 (6 bases). This CDR3 is built from 15 residues. Germline CDR1 is ENHRY and CDR2 is SYGVKD. The V end lost 0 bases, the J end lost 2 bases, and 10 bases lay between the germline ends. The CDR3 sequence is CAISESGGQQETQYF. The CDR3 nucleotides are TGTGCCATCAGTGAGTCCGGAGGACAGCAAGAGACCCAGTACTTC.

V gene TRBV5-1 combines with J gene TRBJ2-1, with TRBD2 identical over 12 bases. Germline V gives CDR1 SGHRS, CDR2 YFSETQ. V lost 5 bases, J lost 8 bases, and 8 bases stayed unmatched. This CDR3 contains 15 residues. The CDR3 here is CASRTGTSGFYEQFF. DNA of the CDR3: TGCGCCAGCAGAACCGGGACTAGCGGGTTCTATGAGCAGTTCTTC.

The chain combines TRBV4-2 with TRBJ2-2; 10 bases map to TRBD1. The CDR3 spans 16 residues. Trimming took 0 bases from V and 5 from J; bases not matched to a gene: 3. Germline V lookup: CDR1 LGHNA, CDR2 YNFKEQ. This CDR3 is CASSQEWTGGTGELFF. Written as DNA, the CDR3 is TGTGCCAGCAGCCAAGAATGGACAGGGGGTACCGGGGAGCTGTTTTTT.

The chain joins TRBV2 to TRBJ1-1; D unresolved. Trimming cost V 4 bases and J 11 bases, with 23 bases left between them. There are 15 residues in the CDR3. CDR1 SNHLY and CDR2 FYNNEI come from the germline V gene. As DNA, the CDR3 is TGTGCCAGCAGTGTCTCTCCCTCCCTGTCTGATAGCGCTTTCTTT. It encodes CASSVSPSLSDSAFF.

The genes are TRBV7-2 and TRBJ1-2; D not resolved. Germline loops: CDR1 SGHTA, CDR2 FQGNSA. Trimming took off 1 base at V and 0 bases at J, with 15 bases between the two ends. The CDR3 covers 17 residues. CDR3 DNA: TGTGCCAGCAGCTTAGGCGGGATGGGCCAAGCTAACTATGGCTACACCTTC. Protein: CASSLGGMGQANYGYTF. Full variable domain (missing parts from reference TRBV7-2 and TRBJ1-2): GAGVSQSPSNKVTEKGKDVELRCDPISGHTALYWYRQSLGQGLEFLIYFQGNSAPDKSGLPSDRFSAERTGGSVSTLTIQRTQQEDSAVYLCASSLGGMGQANYGYTFGSGTRLTVV.

For the CDR3, the DNA is TGTGCCAGCAAGGGACAGCTCCATAGCAATCAGCCCCAGCATTTT. As protein: CASKGQLHSNQPQHF. The chain joins TRBV27 to TRBJ1-5; 7 bases line up with TRBD1. The V gene's germline CDR1 is MNHEY and CDR2 SMNVEV (reference sequence). J was trimmed by 0 bases and V by 7 bases; bases with no gene match: 6. This CDR3 is 15 amino acids long.

This chain uses TRBV6-2 or TRBV6-3 with TRBJ1-1; D remains unclear. The CDR3 extends over 16 amino acids. Germline assignment: CDR1 MNHEY and CDR2 SVGEGT. The V gene lost 6 bases and the J gene lost 0 bases, with 17 bases spanning the gap. The CDR3 region is CASSPGRKYMNTEAFF. CDR3 bases: TGTGCCAGCAGCCCTGGCAGGAAGTATATGAACACTGAAGCTTTCTTT.